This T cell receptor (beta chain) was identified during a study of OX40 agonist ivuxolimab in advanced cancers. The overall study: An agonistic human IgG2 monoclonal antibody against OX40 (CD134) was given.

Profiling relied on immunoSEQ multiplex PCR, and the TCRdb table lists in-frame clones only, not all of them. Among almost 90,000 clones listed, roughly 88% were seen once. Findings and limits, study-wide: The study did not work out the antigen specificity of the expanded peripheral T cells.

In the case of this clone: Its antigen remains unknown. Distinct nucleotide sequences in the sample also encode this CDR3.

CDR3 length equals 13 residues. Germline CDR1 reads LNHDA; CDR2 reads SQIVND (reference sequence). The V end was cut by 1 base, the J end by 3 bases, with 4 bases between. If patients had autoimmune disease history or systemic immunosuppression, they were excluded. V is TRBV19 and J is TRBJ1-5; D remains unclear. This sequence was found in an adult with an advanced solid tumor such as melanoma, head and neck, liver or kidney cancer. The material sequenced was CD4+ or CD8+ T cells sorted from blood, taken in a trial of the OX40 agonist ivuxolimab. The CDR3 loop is CASSIGPNQPQHF. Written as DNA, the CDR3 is TGTGCCAGTAGTATAGGGCCCAATCAGCCCCAGCATTTT. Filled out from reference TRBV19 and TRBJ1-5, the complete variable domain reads DGGITQSPKYLFRKEGQNVTLSCEQNLNHDAMYWYRQDPGQGLRLIYYSQIVNDFQKGDIAEGYSVSREKKESFPLTVTSAQKNPTAFYLCASSIGPNQPQHFGDGTRLSIL.